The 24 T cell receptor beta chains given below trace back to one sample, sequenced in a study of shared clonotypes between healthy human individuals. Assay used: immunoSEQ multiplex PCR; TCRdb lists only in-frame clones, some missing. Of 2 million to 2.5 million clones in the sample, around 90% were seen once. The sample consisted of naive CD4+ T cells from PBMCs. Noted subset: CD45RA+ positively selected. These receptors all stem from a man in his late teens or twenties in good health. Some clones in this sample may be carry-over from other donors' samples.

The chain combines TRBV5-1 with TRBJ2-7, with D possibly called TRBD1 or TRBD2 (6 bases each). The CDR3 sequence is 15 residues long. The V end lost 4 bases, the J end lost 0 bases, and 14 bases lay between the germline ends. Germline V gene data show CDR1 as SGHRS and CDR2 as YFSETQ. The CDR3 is CASSPGGISSYEQYF. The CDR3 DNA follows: TGCGCCAGCAGCCCCGGGGGCATTAGCTCCTACGAGCAGTACTTC.

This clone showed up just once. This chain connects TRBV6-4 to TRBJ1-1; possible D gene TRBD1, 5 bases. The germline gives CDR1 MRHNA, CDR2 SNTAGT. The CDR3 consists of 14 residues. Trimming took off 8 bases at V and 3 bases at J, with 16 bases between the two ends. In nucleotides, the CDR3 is TGTGCCAGCGGGGGGTCCGGTGAGGACACTGAAGCTTTCTTT. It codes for CASGGSGEDTEAFF.

CDR3 sequence (DNA): TGTGCCAGTAATTCGGCTAGCGGGTCGAACACCGGGGAGCTGTTTTTT. Residues: CASNSASGSNTGELFF. The chain couples TRBV7-9 to TRBJ2-2; 8 bases are shared with TRBD2. J was trimmed by 0 bases and V by 9 bases; bases with no gene match: 9. CDR1 SEHNR and CDR2 FQNEAQ come from the germline V gene (reference sequence). This CDR3 contains 16 residues.

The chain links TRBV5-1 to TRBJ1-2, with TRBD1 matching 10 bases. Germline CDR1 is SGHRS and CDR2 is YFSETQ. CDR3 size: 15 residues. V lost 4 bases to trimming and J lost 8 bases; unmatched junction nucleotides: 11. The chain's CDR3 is CASSPQTGGVRGYTF. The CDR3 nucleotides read TGCGCCAGCAGCCCACAGACAGGGGGCGTACGGGGCTACACCTTC.

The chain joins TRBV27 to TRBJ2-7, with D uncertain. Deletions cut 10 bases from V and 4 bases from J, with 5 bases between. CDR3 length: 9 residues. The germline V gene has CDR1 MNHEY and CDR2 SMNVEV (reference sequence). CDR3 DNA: TGTGCCATTTCGTACGAGCAGTACTTC. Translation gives CAISYEQYF.

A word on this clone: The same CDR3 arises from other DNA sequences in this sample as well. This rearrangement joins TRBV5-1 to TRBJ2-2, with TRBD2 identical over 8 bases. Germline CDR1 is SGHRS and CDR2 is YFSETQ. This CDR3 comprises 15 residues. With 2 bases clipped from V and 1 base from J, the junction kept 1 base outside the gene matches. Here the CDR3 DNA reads TGCGCCAGCAGCTTCCTAGCGGGGAACACCGGGGAGCTGTTTTTT. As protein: CASSFLAGNTGELFF. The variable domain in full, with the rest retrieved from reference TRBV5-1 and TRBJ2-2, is KAGVTQTPRYLIKTRGQQVTLSCSPISGHRSVSWYQQTPGQGLQFLFEYFSETQRNKGNFPGRFSGRQFSNSRSEMNVSTLELGDSALYLCASSFLAGNTGELFFGEGSRLTVL.

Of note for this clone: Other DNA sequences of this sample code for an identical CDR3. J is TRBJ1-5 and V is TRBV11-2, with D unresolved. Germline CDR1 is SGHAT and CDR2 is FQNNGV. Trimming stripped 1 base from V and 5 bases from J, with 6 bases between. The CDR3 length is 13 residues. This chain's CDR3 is CASSLGLDQPQHF. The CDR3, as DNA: TGTGCCAGCAGCTTAGGGCTGGATCAGCCCCAGCATTTT. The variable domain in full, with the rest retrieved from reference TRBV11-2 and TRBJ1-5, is EAGVAQSPRYKIIEKRQSVAFWCNPISGHATLYWYQQILGQGPKLLIQFQNNGVVDDSQLPKDRFSAERLKGVDSTLKIQPAKLEDSAVYLCASSLGLDQPQHFGDGTRLSIL.

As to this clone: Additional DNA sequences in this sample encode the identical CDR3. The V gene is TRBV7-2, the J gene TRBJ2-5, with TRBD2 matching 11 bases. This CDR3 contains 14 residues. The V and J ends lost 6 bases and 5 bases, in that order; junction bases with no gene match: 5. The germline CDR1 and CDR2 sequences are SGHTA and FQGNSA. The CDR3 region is CASSLLAGVETQYF. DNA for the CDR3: TGTGCCAGCAGTTTACTAGCGGGAGTGGAGACCCAGTACTTC.

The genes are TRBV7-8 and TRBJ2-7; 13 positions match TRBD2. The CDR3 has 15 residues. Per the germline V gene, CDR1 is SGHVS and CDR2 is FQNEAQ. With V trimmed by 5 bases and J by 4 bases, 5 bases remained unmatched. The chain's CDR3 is CASSPRTSGSYEQYF. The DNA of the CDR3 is TGTGCCAGCAGCCCCCGGACTAGCGGGAGTTACGAGCAGTACTTC.

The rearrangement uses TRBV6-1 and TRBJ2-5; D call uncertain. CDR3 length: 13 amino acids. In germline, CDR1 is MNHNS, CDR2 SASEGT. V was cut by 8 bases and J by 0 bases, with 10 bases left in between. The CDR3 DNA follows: TGTGCCAGCGGGTCCTTCCACCAAGAGACCCAGTACTTC. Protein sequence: CASGSFHQETQYF.

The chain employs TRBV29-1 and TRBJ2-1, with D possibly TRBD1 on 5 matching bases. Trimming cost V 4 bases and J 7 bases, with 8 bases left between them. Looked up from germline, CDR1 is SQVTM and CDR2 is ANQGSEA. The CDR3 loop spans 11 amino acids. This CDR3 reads CSVGGWNEQFF. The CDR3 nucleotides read TGCAGCGTTGGGGGCTGGAATGAGCAGTTCTTC.

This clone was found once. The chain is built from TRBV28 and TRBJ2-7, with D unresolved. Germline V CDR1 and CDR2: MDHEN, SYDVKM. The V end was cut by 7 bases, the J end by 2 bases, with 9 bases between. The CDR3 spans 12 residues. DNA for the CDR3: TGTGCCAGCACTGCTGGCACCTACGAGCAGTACTTC. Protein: CASTAGTYEQYF.

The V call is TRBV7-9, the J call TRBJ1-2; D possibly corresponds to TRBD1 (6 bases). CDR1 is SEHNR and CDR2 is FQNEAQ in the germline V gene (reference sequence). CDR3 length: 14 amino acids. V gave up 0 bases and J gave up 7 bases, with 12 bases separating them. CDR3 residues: CASSLAGTLSGYTF. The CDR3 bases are TGTGCCAGCAGCTTAGCCGGGACATTGTCTGGCTACACCTTC.

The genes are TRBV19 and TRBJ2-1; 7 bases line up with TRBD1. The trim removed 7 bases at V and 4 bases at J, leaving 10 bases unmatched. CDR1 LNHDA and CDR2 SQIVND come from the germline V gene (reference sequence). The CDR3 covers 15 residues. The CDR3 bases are TGTGCCAGTACTACTAGGGGGACAGCTTACAATGAGCAGTTCTTC. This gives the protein CASTTRGTAYNEQFF.

The CDR3: CASSFPRWAGELFF. CDR3 DNA sequence: TGTGCCAGCAGTTTCCCTAGGTGGGCCGGGGAGCTGTTTTTT. This chain joins TRBV28 and TRBJ2-2; no reliable D call. There are 14 residues in the CDR3. The ends were cut back, 3 bases at V and 6 bases at J, with 11 bases in the middle. Germline V gives CDR1 MDHEN, CDR2 SYDVKM.

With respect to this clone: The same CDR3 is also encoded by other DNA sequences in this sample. The CDR3 loop reads CASSLRQGAGEKLFF. Written as DNA, the CDR3 is TGTGCCAGCAGCCTAAGACAGGGGGCGGGAGAAAAACTGTTTTTT. The chain employs TRBV5-4 and TRBJ1-4; 10 bases match TRBD1. From germline, CDR1 is SGHNT and CDR2 YYREEE (reference sequence). This CDR3 region has 15 residues. V lost 4 bases and J lost 8; bases outside the gene matches: 8.

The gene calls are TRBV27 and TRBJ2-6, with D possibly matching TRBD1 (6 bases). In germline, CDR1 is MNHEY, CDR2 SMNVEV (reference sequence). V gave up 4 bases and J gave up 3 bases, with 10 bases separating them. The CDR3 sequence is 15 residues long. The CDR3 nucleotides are TGTGCCAGCAGTTGGGGGCGCAGTGGGGCCAACGTCCTGACTTTC. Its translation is CASSWGRSGANVLTF.

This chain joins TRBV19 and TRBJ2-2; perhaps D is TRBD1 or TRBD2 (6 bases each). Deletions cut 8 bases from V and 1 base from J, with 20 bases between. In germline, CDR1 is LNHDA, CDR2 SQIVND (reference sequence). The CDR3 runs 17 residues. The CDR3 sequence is CASPSPEGRGNTGELFF. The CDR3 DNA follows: TGTGCCAGTCCCTCCCCGGAGGGCAGGGGGAACACCGGGGAGCTGTTTTTT. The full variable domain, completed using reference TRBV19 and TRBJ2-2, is DGGITQSPKYLFRKEGQNVTLSCEQNLNHDAMYWYRQDPGQGLRLIYYSQIVNDFQKGDIAEGYSVSREKKESFPLTVTSAQKNPTAFYLCASPSPEGRGNTGELFFGEGSRLTVL.

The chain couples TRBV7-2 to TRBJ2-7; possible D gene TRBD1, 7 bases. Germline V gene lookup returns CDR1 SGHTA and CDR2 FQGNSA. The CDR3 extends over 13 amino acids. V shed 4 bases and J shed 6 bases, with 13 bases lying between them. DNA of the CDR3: TGTGCCAGCAGCTGGAGGGACAGACGCGAGCAGTACTTC. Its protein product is CASSWRDRREQYF.

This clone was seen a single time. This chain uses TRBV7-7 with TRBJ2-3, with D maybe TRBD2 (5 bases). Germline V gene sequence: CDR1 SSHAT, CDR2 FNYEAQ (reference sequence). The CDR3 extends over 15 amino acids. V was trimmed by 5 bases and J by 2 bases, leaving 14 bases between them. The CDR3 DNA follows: TGTGCCAGCAGCCGCGGGCGTAGCGCCACAGATACGCAGTATTTT. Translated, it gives CASSRGRSATDTQYF.

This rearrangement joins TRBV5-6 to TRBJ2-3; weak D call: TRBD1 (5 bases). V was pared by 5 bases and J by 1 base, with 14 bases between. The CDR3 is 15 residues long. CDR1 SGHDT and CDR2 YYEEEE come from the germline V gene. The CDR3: CASSIRTGGTDTQYF. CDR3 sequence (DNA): TGTGCCAGCAGTATTCGAACAGGCGGCACAGATACGCAGTATTTT.

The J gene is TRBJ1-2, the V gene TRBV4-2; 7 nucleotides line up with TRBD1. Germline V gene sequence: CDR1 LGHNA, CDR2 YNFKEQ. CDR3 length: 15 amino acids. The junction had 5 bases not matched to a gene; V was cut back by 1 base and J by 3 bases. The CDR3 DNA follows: TGTGCCAGCAGCCAAGGGCAGGGGGTTGACTATGGCTACACCTTC. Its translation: CASSQGQGVDYGYTF.

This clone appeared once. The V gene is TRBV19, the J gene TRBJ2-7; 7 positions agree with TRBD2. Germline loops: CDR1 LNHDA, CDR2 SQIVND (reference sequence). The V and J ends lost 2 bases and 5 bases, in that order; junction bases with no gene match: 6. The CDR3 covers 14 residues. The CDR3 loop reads CASSIRDYTNEQYF. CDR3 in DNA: TGTGCCAGTAGTATACGGGACTACACCAACGAGCAGTACTTC. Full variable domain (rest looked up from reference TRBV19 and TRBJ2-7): DGGITQSPKYLFRKEGQNVTLSCEQNLNHDAMYWYRQDPGQGLRLIYYSQIVNDFQKGDIAEGYSVSREKKESFPLTVTSAQKNPTAFYLCASSIRDYTNEQYFGPGTRLTVT.

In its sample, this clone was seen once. CDR3 protein: CAISSVSNQPQHF. DNA of the CDR3: TGTGCCATCAGTTCTGTGAGCAATCAGCCCCAGCATTTT. This chain connects TRBV10-3 to TRBJ1-5; D is ambiguous. V lost 5 bases and J lost 1, with 6 bases in between. Looked up from germline, CDR1 is ENHRY and CDR2 is SYGVKD. This CDR3 is built from 13 residues.